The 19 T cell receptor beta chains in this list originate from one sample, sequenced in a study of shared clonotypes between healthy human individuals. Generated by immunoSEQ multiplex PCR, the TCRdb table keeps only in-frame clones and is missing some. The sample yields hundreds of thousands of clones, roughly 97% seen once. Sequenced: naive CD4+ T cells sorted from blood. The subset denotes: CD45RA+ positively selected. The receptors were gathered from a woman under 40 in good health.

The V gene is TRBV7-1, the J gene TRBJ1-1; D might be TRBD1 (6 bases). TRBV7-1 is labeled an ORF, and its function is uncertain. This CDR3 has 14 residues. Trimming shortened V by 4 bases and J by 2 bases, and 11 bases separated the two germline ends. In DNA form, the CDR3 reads TGTGCCAGCAGCTTACAAGGGACAAACACTGAAGCTTTCTTT. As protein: CASSLQGTNTEAFF.

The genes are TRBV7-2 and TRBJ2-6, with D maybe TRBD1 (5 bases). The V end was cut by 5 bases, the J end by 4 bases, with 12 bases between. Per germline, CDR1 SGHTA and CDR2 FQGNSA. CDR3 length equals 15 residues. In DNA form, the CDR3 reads TGTGCCAGCAGCGCCCAGGGCGGAGGGGCCAACGTCCTGACTTTC. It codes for CASSAQGGGANVLTF.

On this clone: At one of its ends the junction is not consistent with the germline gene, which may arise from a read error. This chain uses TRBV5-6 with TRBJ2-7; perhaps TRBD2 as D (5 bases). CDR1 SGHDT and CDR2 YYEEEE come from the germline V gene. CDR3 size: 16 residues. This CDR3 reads CASSLAGLWGSYAQYF. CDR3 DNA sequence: TGTGCCAGCAGCTTGGCCGGACTTTGGGGATCTTACGCGCAGTACTTC.

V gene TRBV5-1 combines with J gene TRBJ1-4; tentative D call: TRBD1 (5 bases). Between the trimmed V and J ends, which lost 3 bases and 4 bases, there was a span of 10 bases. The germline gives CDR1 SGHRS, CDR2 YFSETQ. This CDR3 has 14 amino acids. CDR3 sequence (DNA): TGCGCCAGCAGCTCAGGACAAGTTAATGAAAAACTGTTTTTT. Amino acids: CASSSGQVNEKLFF.

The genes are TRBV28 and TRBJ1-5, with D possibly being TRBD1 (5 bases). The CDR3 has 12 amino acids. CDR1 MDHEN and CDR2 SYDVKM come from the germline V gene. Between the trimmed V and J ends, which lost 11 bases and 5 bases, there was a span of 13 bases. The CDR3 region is CAAGSGDQPQHF. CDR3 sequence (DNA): TGTGCCGCAGGGTCCGGGGATCAGCCCCAGCATTTT.

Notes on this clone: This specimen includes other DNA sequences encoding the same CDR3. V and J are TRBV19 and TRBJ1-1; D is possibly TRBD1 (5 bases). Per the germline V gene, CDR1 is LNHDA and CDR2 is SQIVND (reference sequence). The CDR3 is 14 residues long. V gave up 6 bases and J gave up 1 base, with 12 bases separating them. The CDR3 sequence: CASRTGRGNTEAFF. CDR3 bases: TGTGCCAGTAGGACGGGACGCGGGAACACTGAAGCTTTCTTT.

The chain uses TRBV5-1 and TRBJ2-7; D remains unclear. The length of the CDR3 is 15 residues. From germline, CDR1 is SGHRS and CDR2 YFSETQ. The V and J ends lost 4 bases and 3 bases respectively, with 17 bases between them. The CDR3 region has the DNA TGCGCCAGCAGCGAACCCCTAACGGATAGCTACGAGCAGTACTTC. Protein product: CASSEPLTDSYEQYF.

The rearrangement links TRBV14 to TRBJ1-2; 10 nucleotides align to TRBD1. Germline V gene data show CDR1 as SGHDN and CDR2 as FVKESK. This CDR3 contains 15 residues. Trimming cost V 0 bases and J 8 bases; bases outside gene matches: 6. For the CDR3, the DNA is TGTGCCAGCAGCCAAGAGGACAGGGGGACGGTCGGCTACACCTTC. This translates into CASSQEDRGTVGYTF.

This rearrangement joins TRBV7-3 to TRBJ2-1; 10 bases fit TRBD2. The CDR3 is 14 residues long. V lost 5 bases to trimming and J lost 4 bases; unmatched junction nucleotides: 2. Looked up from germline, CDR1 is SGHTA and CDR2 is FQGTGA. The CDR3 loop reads CASSKTSGYNEQFF. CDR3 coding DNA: TGTGCCAGCAGCAAGACTAGCGGGTACAATGAGCAGTTCTTC.

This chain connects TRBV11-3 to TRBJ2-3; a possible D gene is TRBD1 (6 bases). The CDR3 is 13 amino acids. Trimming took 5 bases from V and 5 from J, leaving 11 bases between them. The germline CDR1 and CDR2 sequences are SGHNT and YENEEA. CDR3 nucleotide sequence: TGTGCCAGCAGCCGACAGGCTTTAGATACGCAGTATTTT. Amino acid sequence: CASSRQALDTQYF.

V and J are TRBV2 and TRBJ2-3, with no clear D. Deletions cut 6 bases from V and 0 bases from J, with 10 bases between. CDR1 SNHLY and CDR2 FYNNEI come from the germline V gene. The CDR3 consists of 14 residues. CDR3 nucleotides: TGTGCCAGCAGAGACACGAGGAGCACAGATACGCAGTATTTT. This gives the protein CASRDTRSTDTQYF.

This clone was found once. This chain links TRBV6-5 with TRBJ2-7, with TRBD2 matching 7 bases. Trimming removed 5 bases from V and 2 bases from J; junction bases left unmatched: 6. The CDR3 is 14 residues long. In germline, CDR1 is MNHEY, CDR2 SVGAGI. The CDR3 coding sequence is TGTGCCAGCAGTCCCGGGGGGAGTCCCTACGAGCAGTACTTC. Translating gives CASSPGGSPYEQYF.

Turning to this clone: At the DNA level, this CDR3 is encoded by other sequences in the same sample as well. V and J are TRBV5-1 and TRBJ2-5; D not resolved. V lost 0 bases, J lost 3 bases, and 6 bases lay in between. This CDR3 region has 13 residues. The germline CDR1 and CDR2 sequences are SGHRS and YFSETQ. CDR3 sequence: CASSLDRKETQYF. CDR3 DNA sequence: TGCGCCAGCAGCTTGGATCGGAAAGAGACCCAGTACTTC.

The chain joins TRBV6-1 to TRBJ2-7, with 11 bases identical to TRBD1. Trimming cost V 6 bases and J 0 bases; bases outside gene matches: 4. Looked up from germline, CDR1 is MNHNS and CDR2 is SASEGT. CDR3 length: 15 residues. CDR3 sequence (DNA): TGTGCCAGCAGGGCCGGACAGGGGGCCTCCTACGAGCAGTACTTC. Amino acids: CASRAGQGASYEQYF.

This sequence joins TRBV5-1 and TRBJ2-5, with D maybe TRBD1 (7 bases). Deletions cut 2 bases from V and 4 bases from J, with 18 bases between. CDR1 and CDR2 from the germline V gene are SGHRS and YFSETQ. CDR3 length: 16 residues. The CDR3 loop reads CASSFNSGTAGETQYF. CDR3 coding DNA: TGCGCCAGCAGCTTTAACTCCGGGACAGCGGGAGAGACCCAGTACTTC.

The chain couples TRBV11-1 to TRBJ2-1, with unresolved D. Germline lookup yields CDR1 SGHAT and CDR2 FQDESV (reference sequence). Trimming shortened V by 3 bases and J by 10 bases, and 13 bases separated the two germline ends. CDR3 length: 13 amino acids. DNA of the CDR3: TGTGCCAGCAGCTTTGCTGGCTTGGGGGAGCAGTTCTTC. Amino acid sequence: CASSFAGLGEQFF.

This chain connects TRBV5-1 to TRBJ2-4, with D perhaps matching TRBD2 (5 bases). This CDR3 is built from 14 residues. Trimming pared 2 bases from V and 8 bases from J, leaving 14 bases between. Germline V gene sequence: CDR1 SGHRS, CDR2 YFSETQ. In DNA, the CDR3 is TGCGCCAGCAGCTTCGGGGTTAGTTTGGACATTCAGTACTTC. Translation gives CASSFGVSLDIQYF.

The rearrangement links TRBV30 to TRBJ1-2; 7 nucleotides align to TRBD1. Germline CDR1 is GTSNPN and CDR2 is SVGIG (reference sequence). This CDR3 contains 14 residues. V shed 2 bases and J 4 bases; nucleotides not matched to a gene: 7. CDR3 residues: CAWSSSGGGYGYTF. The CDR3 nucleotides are TGTGCCTGGAGTTCCTCAGGGGGGGGCTATGGCTACACCTTC.

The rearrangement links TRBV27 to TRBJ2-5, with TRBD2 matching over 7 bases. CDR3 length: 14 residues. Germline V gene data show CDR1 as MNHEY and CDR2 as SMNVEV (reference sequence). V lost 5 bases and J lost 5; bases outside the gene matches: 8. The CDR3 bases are TGTGCCAGCAGTCCACGACTAGCTGACGAGACCCAGTACTTC. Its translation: CASSPRLADETQYF.